The clone carrying this T cell receptor (beta chain) occurred once. These data originate in a study of OX40 agonist ivuxolimab in advanced cancers. The V gene's germline CDR1 is SGDLS and CDR2 YYNGEE. With 4 bases clipped from V and 0 bases from J, the junction kept 6 bases outside the gene matches. This CDR3 is built from 16 residues. The table came from immunoSEQ multiplex PCR; TCRdb's copy has only in-frame clones and leaves some out. The data contain 15,000 to 20,000 clones, around 87% of them singletons. This sequence joins TRBV9 and TRBJ2-1; 8 bases fit TRBD2. Sequencing used CD4+ or CD8+ T cells sorted from blood, obtained in a trial of the OX40 agonist ivuxolimab. The sequence came from an adult with an advanced solid tumor such as melanoma, head and neck, liver or kidney cancer. The CDR3 sequence: CASSLTSGLSYNEQFF. The DNA for the CDR3 is TGTGCCAGCAGCCTCACTAGCGGACTCTCCTACAATGAGCAGTTCTTC.